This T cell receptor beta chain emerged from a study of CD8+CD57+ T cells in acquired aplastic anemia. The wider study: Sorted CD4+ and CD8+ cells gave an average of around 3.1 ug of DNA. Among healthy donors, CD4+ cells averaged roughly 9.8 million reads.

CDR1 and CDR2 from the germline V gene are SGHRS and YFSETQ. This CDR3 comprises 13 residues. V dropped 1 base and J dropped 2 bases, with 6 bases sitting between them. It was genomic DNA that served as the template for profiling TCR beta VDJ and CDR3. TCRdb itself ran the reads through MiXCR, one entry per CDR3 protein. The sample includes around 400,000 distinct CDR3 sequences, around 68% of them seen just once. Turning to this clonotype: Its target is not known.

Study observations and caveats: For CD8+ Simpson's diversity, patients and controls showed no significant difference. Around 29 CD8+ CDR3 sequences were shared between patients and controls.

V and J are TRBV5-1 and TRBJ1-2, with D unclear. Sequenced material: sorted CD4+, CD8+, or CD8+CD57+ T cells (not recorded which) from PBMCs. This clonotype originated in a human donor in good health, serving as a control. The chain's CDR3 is CASSLWQNYGYTF. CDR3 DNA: TGCGCCAGCAGCTTGTGGCAGAACTATGGCTACACCTTC.